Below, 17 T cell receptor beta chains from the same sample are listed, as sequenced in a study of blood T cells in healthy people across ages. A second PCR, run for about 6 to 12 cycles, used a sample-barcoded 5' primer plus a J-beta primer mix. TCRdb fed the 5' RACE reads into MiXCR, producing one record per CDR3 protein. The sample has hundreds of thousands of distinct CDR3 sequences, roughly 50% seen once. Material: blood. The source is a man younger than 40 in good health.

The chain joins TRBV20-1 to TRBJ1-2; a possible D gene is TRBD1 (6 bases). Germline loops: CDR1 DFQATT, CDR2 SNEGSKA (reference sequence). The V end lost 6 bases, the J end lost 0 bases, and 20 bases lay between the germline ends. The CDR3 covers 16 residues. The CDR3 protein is CSAKETGPNTNYGYTF. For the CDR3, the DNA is TGCAGTGCCAAAGAGACAGGACCCAATACTAACTATGGCTACACCTTC.

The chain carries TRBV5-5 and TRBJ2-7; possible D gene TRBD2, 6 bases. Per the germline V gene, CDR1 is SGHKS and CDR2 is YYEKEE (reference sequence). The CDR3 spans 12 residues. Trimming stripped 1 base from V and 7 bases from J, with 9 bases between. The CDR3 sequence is CASSLFAGEQYF. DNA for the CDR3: TGTGCCAGCAGCTTGTTTGCGGGGGAGCAGTACTTC.

CDR3: CSASTGRAFTYEQYF. Written as DNA, the CDR3 is TGCAGTGCTAGTACCGGGAGGGCCTTTACCTACGAGCAGTACTTC. V is TRBV20-1 and J is TRBJ2-4; 8 bases line up with TRBD2. The J call could be wrong; TRBJ2-7 is a better fit for the DNA end. The CDR3 has 15 amino acids. The germline CDR1 and CDR2 sequences are DFQATT and SNEGSKA (reference sequence).

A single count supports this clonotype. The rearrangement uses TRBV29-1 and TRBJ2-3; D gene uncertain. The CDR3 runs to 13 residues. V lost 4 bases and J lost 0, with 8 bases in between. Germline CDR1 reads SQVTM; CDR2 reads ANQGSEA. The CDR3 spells CSVVVSSTDTQYF. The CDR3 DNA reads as TGCAGCGTTGTCGTCTCTAGCACAGATACGCAGTATTTT.

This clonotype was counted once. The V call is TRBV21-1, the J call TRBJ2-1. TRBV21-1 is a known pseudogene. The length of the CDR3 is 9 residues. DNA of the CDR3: TGTGCCGGCAGGGATGAGCAGTTCTTC. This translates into CAGRDEQFF.

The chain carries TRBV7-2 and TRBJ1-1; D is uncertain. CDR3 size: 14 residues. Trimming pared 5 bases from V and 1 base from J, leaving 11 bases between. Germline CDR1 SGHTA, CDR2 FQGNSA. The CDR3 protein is CASSLQNRNTEAFF. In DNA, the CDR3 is TGTGCCAGCAGCCTTCAGAACAGGAACACTGAAGCTTTCTTT. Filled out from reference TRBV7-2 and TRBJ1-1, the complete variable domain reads GAGVSQSPSNKVTEKGKDVELRCDPISGHTALYWYRQSLGQGLEFLIYFQGNSAPDKSGLPSDRFSAERTGGSVSTLTIQRTQQEDSAVYLCASSLQNRNTEAFFGQGTRLTVV.

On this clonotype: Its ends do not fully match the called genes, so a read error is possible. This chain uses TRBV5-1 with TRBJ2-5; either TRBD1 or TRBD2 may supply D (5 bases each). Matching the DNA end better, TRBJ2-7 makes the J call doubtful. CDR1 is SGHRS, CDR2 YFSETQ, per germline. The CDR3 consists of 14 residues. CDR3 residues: CASNLGQGVGEQYF. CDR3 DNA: TGCGCCAGCAACTTGGGGCAGGGAGTAGGCGAGCAGTACTTC.

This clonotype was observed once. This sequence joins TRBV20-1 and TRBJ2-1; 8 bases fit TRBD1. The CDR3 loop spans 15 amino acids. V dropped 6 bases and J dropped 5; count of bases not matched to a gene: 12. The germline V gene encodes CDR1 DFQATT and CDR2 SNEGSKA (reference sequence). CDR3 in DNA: TGCAGTGCCGACCGAGGGACAGGTCGAGACAATGAGCAGTTCTTC. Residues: CSADRGTGRDNEQFF.

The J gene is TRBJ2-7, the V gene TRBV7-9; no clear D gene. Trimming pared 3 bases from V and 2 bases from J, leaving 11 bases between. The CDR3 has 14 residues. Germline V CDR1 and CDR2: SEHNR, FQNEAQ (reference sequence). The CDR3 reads CASSFGTVPYEQYF. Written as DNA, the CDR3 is TGTGCCAGCAGCTTTGGTACAGTTCCCTACGAGCAGTACTTC.

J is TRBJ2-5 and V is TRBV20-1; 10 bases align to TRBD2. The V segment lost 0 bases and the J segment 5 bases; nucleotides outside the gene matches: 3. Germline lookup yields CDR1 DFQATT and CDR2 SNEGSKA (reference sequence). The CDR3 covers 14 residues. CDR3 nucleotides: TGCAGTGCTAGAGATCGTAGCGGGGGGGAGACCCAGTACTTC. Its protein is CSARDRSGGETQYF.

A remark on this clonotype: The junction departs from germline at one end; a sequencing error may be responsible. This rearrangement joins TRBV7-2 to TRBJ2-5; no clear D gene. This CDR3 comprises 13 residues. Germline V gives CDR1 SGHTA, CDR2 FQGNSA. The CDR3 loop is CVSSWAVRETQYF. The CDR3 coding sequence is TGTGTCAGCAGCTGGGCGGTGAGGGAGACCCAGTACTTC.

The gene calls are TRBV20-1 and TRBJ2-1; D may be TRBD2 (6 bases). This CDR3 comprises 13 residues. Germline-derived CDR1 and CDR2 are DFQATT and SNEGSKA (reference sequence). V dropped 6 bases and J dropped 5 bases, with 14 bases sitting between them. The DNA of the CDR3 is TGCAGTGCCAAAGGGACTCTCCACAATGAGCAGTTCTTC. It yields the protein CSAKGTLHNEQFF.

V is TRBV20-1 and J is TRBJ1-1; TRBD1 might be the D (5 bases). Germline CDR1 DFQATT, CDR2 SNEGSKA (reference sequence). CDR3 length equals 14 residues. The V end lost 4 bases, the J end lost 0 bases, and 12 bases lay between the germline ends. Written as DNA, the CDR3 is TGCAGTGCTAAGGTCCCAGGGTTGAACACTGAAGCTTTCTTT. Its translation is CSAKVPGLNTEAFF.

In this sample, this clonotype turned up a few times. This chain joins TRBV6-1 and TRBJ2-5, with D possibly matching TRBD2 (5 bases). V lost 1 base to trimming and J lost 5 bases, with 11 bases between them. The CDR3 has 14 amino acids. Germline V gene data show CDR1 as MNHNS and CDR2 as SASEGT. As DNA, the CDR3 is TGTGCCAGCAGTGAAGAGGTCTGGGAGGAGACCCAGTACTTC. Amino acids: CASSEEVWEETQYF.

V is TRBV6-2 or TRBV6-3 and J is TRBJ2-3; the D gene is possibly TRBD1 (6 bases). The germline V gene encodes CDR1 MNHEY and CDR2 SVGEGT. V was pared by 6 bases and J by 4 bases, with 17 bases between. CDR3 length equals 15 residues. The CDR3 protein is CASRPDRLMADTQYF. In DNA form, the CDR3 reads TGTGCCAGCAGACCCGACAGGTTGATGGCAGATACGCAGTATTTT.

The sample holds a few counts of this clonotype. CDR3 loop: CAVRTSGGGQETQYF. DNA of the CDR3: TGTGCCGTGAGGACTAGCGGGGGAGGGCAAGAGACCCAGTACTTC. The V call is TRBV10-3, the J call TRBJ2-5, with 13 bases lining up with TRBD2. The V gene end was trimmed by 11 bases and the J gene end by 2 bases; junction bases not matched to a gene: 8. The CDR3 sequence is 15 residues long. Germline assignment: CDR1 ENHRY and CDR2 SYGVKD.

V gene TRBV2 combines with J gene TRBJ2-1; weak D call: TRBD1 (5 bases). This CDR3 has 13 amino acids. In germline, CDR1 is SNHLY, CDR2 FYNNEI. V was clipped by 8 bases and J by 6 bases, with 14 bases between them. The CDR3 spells CASGASLGNEQFF. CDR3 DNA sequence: TGTGCCAGCGGGGCCTCTCTGGGCAATGAGCAGTTCTTC.